Each of the 5 T cell receptor delta chains below was sequenced from the same sample in a study of delta chains in infants with herpesvirus infections. TCR cDNA was made from PBMC RNA with gamma- and delta-chain-specific primers. TCRdb made new clone calls on the RT-PCR reads using CATT. The sample includes around 1,500 delta-chain clones, 21% seen only once; the top ten take approximately 19%. The sequences come from peripheral blood, collected at time point 2 of longitudinal follow-up. These receptors all stem from a human donor who was a Ugandan infant, either HIV-exposed or HIV-unexposed (not recorded which).

In its sample, this clone is medium-sized. This chain links TRDV1 with TRDJ1; 9 positions match TRDD3. The ends lost 3 bases at V and 3 bases at J; junction bases unmatched: 23. This CDR3 is built from 21 residues. Germline CDR1 reads TSWWSYY; CDR2 reads QGS. The CDR3 loop is CALGEWCKPKGGYQIADKLIF. The CDR3 nucleotides read TGTGCTCTTGGGGAGTGGTGTAAGCCAAAAGGGGGATACCAAATAGCCGATAAACTCATCTTT.

This clone turned up a few times. V and J are TRDV1 and TRDJ1; D call uncertain. The CDR3 has 13 amino acids. V dropped 3 bases and J dropped 7 bases, with 12 bases sitting between them. Germline V CDR1 and CDR2: TSWWSYY, QGS. The DNA of the CDR3 is TGTGCTCTTGGGGATACTGTCCGGTCTAAACTCATCTTT. Its translation: CALGDTVRSKLIF.

By share, this clone counts as medium-sized (0.01 to 0.1%). The V gene is TRDV2, the J gene TRDJ1, with TRDD3 as a possible D gene (5 bases). Germline V gives CDR1 GEAIGNYY, CDR2 EKD. The V and J ends lost 0 bases and 3 bases respectively, with 22 bases between them. The CDR3 loop spans 18 amino acids. This CDR3 is CACDTEAEETYWSDKLIF. The CDR3 DNA sequence: TGTGCCTGTGACACCGAAGCGGAGGAGACGTACTGGTCCGATAAACTCATCTTT.

In regard to this clone: A read error is possible here, since a much larger clone lies one base away. This sample includes further DNA sequences coding for the same CDR3. The chain joins TRDV1 to TRDJ1; TRDD3 matches 7 bases. Germline loops: CDR1 TSWWSYY, CDR2 QGS. There are 19 residues in the CDR3. CDR3 protein: CALGVRVPLPWGDTDKLIF. The CDR3 region has the DNA TGTGCGCTTGGGGTCCGGGTTCCTCTTCCCTGGGGGGACACCGATAAACTCATCTTT.

This clone ranks as large (0.1 to 1%). Different DNA sequences within this sample yield the same CDR3. This rearrangement joins TRDV1 to TRDJ1, with TRDD3 identical over 7 bases. There are 16 residues in the CDR3. V dropped 2 bases and J dropped 1; count of bases not matched to a gene: 7. CDR1 and CDR2 from the germline V gene are TSWWSYY and QGS. The CDR3 region has the DNA TGTGCTCTTGGGGAATCTACGGGGGGATGCACCGATAAACTCATCTTT. It is translated as CALGESTGGCTDKLIF.